The entry below gives a single TCR beta chain sequence along with its context. This sample was taken from a study of blood T cell repertoires in COVID-19. The wider study: From T cells, B-cell-depleted T cells, or PBMCs came the material, which was cDNA or gDNA.

V lost 4 bases to trimming and J lost 3 bases, with 12 bases between them. The CDR3 loop spans 14 amino acids. CDR1 is KGHSH, CDR2 LQKENI, per germline. This table comes from immunoSEQ multiplex PCR, and its TCRdb copy is limited to in-frame clones, with some not included. The sample holds about 63,000 clones, 70% to 85% seen once. This receptor was obtained from a human donor in a cohort sampled during active COVID-19. This rearrangement joins TRBV18 to TRBJ1-2; D may be TRBD1 (6 bases). The specimen was peripheral blood. CDR3 coding DNA: TGTGCCAGCTCACTACAGGGTAGGGACTATGGCTACACCTTC. This sequence encodes CASSLQGRDYGYTF.